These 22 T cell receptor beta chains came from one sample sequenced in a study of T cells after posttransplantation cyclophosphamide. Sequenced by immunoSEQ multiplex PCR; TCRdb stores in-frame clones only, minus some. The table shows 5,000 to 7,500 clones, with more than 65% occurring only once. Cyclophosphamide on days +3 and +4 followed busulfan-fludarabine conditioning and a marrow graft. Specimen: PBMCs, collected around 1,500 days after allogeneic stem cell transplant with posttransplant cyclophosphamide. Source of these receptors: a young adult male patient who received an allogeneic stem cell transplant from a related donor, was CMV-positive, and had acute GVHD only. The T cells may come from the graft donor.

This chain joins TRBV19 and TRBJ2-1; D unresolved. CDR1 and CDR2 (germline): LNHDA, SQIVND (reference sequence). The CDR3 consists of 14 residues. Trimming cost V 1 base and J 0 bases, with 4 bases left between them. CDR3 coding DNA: TGTGCCAGTAGTATAGGGAGCTCCTACAATGAGCAGTTCTTC. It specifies CASSIGSSYNEQFF.

CDR3 in amino acids: CASSRDFASYEQYF. The CDR3 DNA follows: TGTGCCAGCAGTCGGGACTTCGCCTCCTACGAGCAGTACTTC. V and J are TRBV2 and TRBJ2-7, with TRBD2 as a possible D gene (6 bases). The CDR3 runs to 14 residues. V lost 5 bases and J 0 bases, leaving 11 bases between the germline ends. Germline V gives CDR1 SNHLY, CDR2 FYNNEI.

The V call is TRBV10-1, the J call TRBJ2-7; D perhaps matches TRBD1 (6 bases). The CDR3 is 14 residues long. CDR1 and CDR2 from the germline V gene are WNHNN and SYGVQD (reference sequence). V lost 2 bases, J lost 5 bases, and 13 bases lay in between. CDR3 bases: TGCGCCAGCAGTGAGGGAGGCAGGGGCCACGAGCAGTACTTC. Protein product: CASSEGGRGHEQYF.

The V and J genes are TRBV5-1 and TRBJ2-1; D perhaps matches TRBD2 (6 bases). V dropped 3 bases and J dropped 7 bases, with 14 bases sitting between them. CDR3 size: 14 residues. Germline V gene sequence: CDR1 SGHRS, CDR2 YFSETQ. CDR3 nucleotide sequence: TGCGCCAGCAGCTGGGGGGTCATGGGGAATGAGCAGTTCTTC. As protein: CASSWGVMGNEQFF. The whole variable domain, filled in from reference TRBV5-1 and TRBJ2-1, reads KAGVTQTPRYLIKTRGQQVTLSCSPISGHRSVSWYQQTPGQGLQFLFEYFSETQRNKGNFPGRFSGRQFSNSRSEMNVSTLELGDSALYLCASSWGVMGNEQFFGPGTRLTVL.

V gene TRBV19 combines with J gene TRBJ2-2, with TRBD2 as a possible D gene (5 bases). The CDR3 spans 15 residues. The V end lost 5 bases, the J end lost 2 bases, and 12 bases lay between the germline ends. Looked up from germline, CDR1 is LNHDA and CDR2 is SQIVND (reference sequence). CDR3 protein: CASSVGVGNTGELFF. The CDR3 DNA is TGTGCCAGTAGTGTCGGGGTGGGCAACACCGGGGAGCTGTTTTTT.

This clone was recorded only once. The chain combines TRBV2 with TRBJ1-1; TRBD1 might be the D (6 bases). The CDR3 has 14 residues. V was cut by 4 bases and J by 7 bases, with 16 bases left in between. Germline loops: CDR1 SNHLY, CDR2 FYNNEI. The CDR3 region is CASSGMGGAGEAFF. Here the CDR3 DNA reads TGTGCCAGCAGTGGGATGGGGGGGGCCGGTGAAGCTTTCTTT.

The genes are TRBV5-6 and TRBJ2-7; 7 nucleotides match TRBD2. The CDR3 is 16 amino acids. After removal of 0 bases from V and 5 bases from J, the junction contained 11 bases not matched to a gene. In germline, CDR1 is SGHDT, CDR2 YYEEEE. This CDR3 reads CASSLAWGGLAHEQYF. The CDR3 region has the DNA TGTGCCAGCAGCTTGGCCTGGGGAGGGTTAGCCCACGAGCAGTACTTC.

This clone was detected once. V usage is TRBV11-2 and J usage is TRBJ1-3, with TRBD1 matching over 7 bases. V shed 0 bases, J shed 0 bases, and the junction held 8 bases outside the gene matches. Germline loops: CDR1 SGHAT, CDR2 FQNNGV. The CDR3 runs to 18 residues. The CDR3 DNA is TGTGCCAGCAGCTTAGATTCCAGCGGACAGGTCTCTGGAAACACCATATATTTT. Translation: CASSLDSSGQVSGNTIYF.

CDR3 DNA: TGTGCCAGTAGTATCGGTTCTGGAAACACCATATATTTT. It codes for CASSIGSGNTIYF. This sequence joins TRBV19 and TRBJ1-3, with D uncertain. The CDR3 extends over 13 amino acids. Germline loops: CDR1 LNHDA, CDR2 SQIVND (reference sequence). The V end lost 3 bases, the J end lost 1 base, and 4 bases lay between the germline ends.

The CDR3 here is CASSLDGQGNTGELFF. CDR3 bases: TGTGCCAGCAGCTTAGATGGGCAGGGGAATACCGGGGAGCTGTTTTTT. V usage is TRBV11-3 and J usage is TRBJ2-2; D perhaps matches TRBD1 (6 bases). V lost 0 bases to trimming and J lost 5 bases, with 13 bases between them. Germline CDR1 SGHNT, CDR2 YENEEA. This CDR3 contains 16 residues. The full variable domain, with the rest looked up from reference TRBV11-3 and TRBJ2-2, is EAGVVQSPRYKIIEKKQPVAFWCNPISGHNTLYWYLQNLGQGPELLIRYENEEAVDDSQLPKDRFSAERLKGVDSTLKIQPAELGDSAVYLCASSLDGQGNTGELFFGEGSRLTVL.

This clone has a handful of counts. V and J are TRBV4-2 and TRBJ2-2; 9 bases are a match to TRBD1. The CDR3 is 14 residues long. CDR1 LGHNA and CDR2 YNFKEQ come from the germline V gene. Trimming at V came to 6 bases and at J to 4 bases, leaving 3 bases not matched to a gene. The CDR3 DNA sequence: TGTGCCAGCAGGGGACAGGGCGCCACCGGGGAGCTGTTTTTT. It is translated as CASRGQGATGELFF.

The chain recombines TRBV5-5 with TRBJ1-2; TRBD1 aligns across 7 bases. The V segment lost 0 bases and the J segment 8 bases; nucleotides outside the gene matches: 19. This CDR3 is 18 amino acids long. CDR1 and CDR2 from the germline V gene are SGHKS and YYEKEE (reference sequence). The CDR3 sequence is CASSLGPLGQLYAGGYTF. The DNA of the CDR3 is TGTGCCAGCAGCTTGGGACCCTTGGGACAGCTCTATGCGGGGGGCTACACCTTC.

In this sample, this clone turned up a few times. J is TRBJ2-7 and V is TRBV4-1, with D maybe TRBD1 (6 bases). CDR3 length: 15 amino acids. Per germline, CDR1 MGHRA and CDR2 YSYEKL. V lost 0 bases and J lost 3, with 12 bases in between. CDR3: CASSQDPGAIYEQYF. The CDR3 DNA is TGCGCCAGCAGCCAAGATCCAGGGGCGATCTACGAGCAGTACTTC.

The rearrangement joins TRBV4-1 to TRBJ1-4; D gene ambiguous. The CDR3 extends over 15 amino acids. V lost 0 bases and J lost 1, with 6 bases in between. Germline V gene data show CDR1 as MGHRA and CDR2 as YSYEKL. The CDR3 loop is CASSQDWQTNEKLFF. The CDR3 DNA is TGCGCCAGCAGCCAAGATTGGCAAACTAATGAAAAACTGTTTTTT.

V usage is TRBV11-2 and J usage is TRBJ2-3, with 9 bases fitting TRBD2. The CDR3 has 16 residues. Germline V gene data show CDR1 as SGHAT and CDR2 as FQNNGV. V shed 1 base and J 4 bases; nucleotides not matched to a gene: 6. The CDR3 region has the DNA TGTGCCAGCAGCTTAGTCCGCGGGGGGGCCGCAGATACGCAGTATTTT. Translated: CASSLVRGGAADTQYF. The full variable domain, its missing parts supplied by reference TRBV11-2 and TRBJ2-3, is EAGVAQSPRYKIIEKRQSVAFWCNPISGHATLYWYQQILGQGPKLLIQFQNNGVVDDSQLPKDRFSAERLKGVDSTLKIQPAKLEDSAVYLCASSLVRGGAADTQYFGPGTRLTVL.

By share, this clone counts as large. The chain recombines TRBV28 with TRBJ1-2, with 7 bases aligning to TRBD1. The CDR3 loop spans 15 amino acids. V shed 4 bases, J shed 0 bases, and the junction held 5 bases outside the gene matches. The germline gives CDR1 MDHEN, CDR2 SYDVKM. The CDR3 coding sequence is TGTGCCAGCAGTTGGGAACAGGGGACTAACTATGGCTACACCTTC. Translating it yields CASSWEQGTNYGYTF.

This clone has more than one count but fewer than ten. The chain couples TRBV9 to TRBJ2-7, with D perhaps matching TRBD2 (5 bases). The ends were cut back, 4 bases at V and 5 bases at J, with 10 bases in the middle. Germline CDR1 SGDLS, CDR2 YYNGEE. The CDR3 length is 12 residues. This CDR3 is CASSPGLHEQYF. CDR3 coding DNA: TGTGCCAGCAGCCCCGGACTCCACGAGCAGTACTTC.

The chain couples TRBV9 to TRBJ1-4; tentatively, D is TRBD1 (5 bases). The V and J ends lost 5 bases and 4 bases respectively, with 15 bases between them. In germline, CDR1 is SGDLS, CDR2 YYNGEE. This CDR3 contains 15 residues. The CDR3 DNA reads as TGTGCCAGCAGTCGGGGGTCCAGCATTAATGAAAAACTGTTTTTT. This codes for CASSRGSSINEKLFF. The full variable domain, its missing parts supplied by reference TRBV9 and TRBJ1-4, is DSGVTQTPKHLITATGQRVTLRCSPRSGDLSVYWYQQSLDQGLQFLIQYYNGEERAKGNILERFSAQQFPDLHSELNLSSLELGDSALYFCASSRGSSINEKLFFGSGTQLSVL.

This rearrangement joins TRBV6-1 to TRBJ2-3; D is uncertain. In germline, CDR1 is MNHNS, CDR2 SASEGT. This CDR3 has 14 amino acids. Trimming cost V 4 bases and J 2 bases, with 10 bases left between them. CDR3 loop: CASSVSLPTDTQYF. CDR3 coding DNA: TGTGCCAGCAGTGTTTCCCTACCCACAGATACGCAGTATTTT.

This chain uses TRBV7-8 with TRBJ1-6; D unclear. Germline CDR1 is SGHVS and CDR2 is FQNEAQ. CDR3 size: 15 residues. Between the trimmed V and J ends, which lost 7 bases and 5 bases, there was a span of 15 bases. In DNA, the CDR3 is TGTGCCAGCAAACCGGGAACTGGGGATAATTCACCCCTCCACTTT. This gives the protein CASKPGTGDNSPLHF.

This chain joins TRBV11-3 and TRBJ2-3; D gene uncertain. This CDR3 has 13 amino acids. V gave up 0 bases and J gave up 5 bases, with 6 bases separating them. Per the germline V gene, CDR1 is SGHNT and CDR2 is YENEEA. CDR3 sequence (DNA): TGTGCCAGCAGCTTAGAGTTCGGAGATACGCAGTATTTT. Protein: CASSLEFGDTQYF.

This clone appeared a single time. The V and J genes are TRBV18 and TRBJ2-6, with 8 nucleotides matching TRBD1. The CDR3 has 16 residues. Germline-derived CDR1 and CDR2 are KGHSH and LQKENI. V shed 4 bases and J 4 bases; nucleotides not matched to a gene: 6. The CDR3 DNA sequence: TGTGCCAGCTCACTCTACAGGGGGAGCGGGGCCAACGTCCTGACTTTC. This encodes CASSLYRGSGANVLTF.